A selection of T cell receptor beta chains follows, all from one sample in a study of blood T cell repertoires in COVID-19. The data were produced by immunoSEQ multiplex PCR, yet TCRdb's version contains in-frame clones alone and is incomplete. The data contain approximately 260,000 clones, roughly four fifths of them singletons. The material sequenced was PBMCs or T cells enriched from blood (not recorded which). The receptor source for this set is a man aged 25 to 40 with acute COVID-19. Both conserved end residues are part of each CDR3. The D gene is left open where the match is weak. Some rows have no size entry. The others give once, few or many, or a class for an expanded clone.

clone_size	d_call	j_call	v_call	cdr3_aa	cdr3_nt
.	.	TRBJ1-4	TRBV7-2	CASSPKRTASEKLFF	TGTGCCAGCAGCCCCAAACGGACAGCGAGTGAAAAACTGTTTTTT
.	.	TRBJ2-3	TRBV12-3/TRBV12-4	CASRPGLTDTQYF	TGTGCCAGCAGACCGGGACTGACAGATACGCAGTATTTT
once	.	TRBJ1-3	TRBV7-6	CASSPGFSGNTIYF	TGTGCCAGCAGTCCGGGGTTCTCTGGAAACACCATATATTTT
.	.	TRBJ2-1	TRBV5-8	CASRQGGSYNEQFF	TGTGCCAGCAGGCAGGGGGGCTCCTACAATGAGCAGTTCTTC
.	TRBD1	TRBJ1-5	TRBV5-6	CASSFTGGQPQHF	TGTGCCAGCAGCTTTACAGGGGGTCAGCCCCAGCATTTT
.	.	TRBJ1-1	TRBV14	CASSQGTVGGTEAFF	TGTGCCAGCAGCCAAGGGACTGTGGGTGGCACTGAAGCTTTCTTT
.	TRBD1	TRBJ2-1	TRBV2	CASRPGQLNEQFF	TGTGCCAGCAGGCCGGGACAGCTCAATGAGCAGTTCTTC
.	TRBD1	TRBJ1-2	TRBV5-6	CASSLEGGAEGYTF	TGTGCCAGCAGCTTGGAAGGGGGCGCAGAAGGCTACACCTTC
.	.	TRBJ1-2	TRBV30	CAWSVLEGYGYTF	TGTGCCTGGAGTGTACTGGAGGGATATGGCTACACCTTC
.	.	TRBJ1-2	TRBV21-1	CASSKIMTEIGGYTF	TGTGCCAGCAGCAAAATTATGACAGAGATTGGAGGCTACACCTTC
.	.	TRBJ1-1	TRBV5-4	CASSSGTGRGNTEAFF	TGTGCCAGCAGCTCAGGTACCGGCAGGGGTAACACTGAAGCTTTCTTT
.	.	TRBJ1-1	TRBV9	CASSARRDTEAFF	TGTGCCAGCAGCGCCAGACGGGACACTGAAGCTTTCTTT
.	.	TRBJ1-1	TRBV29-1	CSVVEGSNTEAFF	TGCAGCGTTGTGGAGGGGTCGAACACTGAAGCTTTCTTT
.	TRBD1	TRBJ2-5	TRBV28	CASRNRGLRETQYF	TGTGCCAGCAGAAACAGGGGGCTAAGGGAGACCCAGTACTTC
.	TRBD1	TRBJ1-5	TRBV19	CASRTQGALNQPQHF	TGTGCCAGTAGGACCCAGGGGGCGCTTAATCAGCCCCAGCATTTT
.	TRBD2	TRBJ2-5	TRBV28	CASKPGGFGQETQYF	TGTGCCAGCAAACCGGGGGGGTTTGGCCAAGAGACCCAGTACTTC
.	.	TRBJ2-3	TRBV19	CASSPRADTQYF	TGTGCCAGTAGTCCTCGGGCAGATACGCAGTATTTT
.	.	TRBJ1-1	TRBV5-1	CASSSVGTEAFF	TGTGCCAGCAGCAGCGTGGGCACTGAAGCTTTCTTT
.	.	TRBJ1-1	TRBV27	CASSFGTLGTEAFF	TGTGCCAGCAGTTTCGGGACACTGGGCACTGAAGCTTTCTTT
.	.	TRBJ2-3	TRBV6-5	CASIPGTDTQYF	TGTGCCAGCATCCCGGGCACAGATACGCAGTATTTT
.	.	TRBJ1-3	TRBV18	CASSPGRNPGNTIYF	TGTGCCAGCTCACCCGGCAGGAATCCTGGAAACACCATATATTTT
.	.	TRBJ2-1	TRBV19	CASSVNFYNEQFF	TGTGCCAGTAGTGTTAACTTCTACAATGAGCAGTTCTTC
.	TRBD2	TRBJ2-1	TRBV14	CASSRLAGGLNNEQFF	TGTGCCAGCAGCCGGCTAGCGGGGGGCCTGAACAATGAGCAGTTCTTC
few	.	TRBJ1-2	TRBV5-6	CASSQGTVIYGYTF	TGTGCCAGCAGCCAGGGGACCGTAATCTATGGCTACACCTTC
.	.	TRBJ1-3	TRBV5-1	CASSLEGTRNGNTIYF	TGTGCCAGCAGCTTGGAGGGGACAAGGAACGGAAACACCATATATTTT
few	.	TRBJ1-3	TRBV4-1	CASSQDRSGNTIYF	TGCGCCAGCAGCCAAGACCGCTCTGGAAACACCATATATTTT
.	.	TRBJ1-2	TRBV30	CSGNQGPTAPYGYTF	TGCAGTGGGAACCAGGGGCCCACCGCCCCCTATGGCTACACCTTC
.	.	TRBJ2-5	TRBV28	CASSSPSGGQETQYF	TGTGCCAGCAGTTCCCCGTCAGGGGGGCAAGAGACCCAGTACTTC
.	TRBD1	TRBJ1-2	TRBV3-1/TRBV3-2	CASSQRGGTGYYGYTF	TGTGCCAGCAGCCAAAGGGGGGGGACAGGGTACTATGGCTACACCTTC
.	TRBD1	TRBJ1-4	TRBV19	CASSSGTATNEKLFF	TGTGCCAGTAGCTCGGGGACAGCAACTAATGAAAAACTGTTTTTT
.	.	TRBJ1-5	TRBV20-1	CSSGDQPQHF	TGCAGTTCAGGGGATCAGCCCCAGCATTTT
.	TRBD1	TRBJ1-5	TRBV30	CASKSGTGLQPQHF	TGTGCCTCTAAGTCCGGGACAGGGCTTCAGCCCCAGCATTTT
.	TRBD1	TRBJ1-2	TRBV12-5	CASGSRTGGYTF	TGTGCTAGTGGTTCGAGGACAGGGGGCTACACCTTC
.	.	TRBJ1-2	TRBV11-2	CASSTTGFLGYTF	TGTGCCAGCAGCACCACCGGTTTCTTGGGCTACACCTTC
.	.	TRBJ2-1	TRBV5-1	CASSRGDTNNEQFF	TGCGCCAGCAGCAGAGGGGACACCAACAATGAGCAGTTCTTC
.	.	TRBJ1-1	TRBV18	CASSSQTGNTEAFF	TGTGCCAGCTCATCACAAACAGGGAACACTGAAGCTTTCTTT
.	TRBD1	TRBJ1-4	TRBV7-9	CASSLGQGENEKLFF	TGTGCCAGCAGCCTCGGACAGGGGGAGAATGAAAAACTGTTTTTT
.	.	TRBJ1-2	TRBV6-2/TRBV6-3	CASSYVRDGYTF	TGTGCCAGCAGTTATGTCCGAGATGGCTACACCTTC
.	.	TRBJ2-2	TRBV5-1	CASSLMGGVTGELFF	TGTGCCAGCAGCTTGATGGGGGGAGTGACCGGGGAGCTGTTTTTT
.	TRBD2	TRBJ2-5	TRBV7-6	CASSLILAGATKETQYF	TGTGCCAGCAGCTTAATCCTAGCGGGAGCAACCAAAGAGACCCAGTACTTC